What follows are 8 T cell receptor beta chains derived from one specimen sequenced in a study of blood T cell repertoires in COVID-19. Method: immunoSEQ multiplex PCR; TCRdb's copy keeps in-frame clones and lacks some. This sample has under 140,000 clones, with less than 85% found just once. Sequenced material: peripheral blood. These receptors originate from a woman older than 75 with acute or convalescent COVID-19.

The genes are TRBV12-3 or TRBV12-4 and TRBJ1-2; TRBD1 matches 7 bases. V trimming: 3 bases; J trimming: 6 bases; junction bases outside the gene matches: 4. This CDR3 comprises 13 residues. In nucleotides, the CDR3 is TGTGCCAGCAGTTTCGACAGGGCGGATGGCTACACCTTC. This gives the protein CASSFDRADGYTF.

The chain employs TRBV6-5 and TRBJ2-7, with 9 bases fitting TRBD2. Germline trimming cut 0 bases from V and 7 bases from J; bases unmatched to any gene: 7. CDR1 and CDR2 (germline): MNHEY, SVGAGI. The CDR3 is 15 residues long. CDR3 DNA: TGTGCCAGCAGTTACTCTACTAGCGGGCGCTCGGAGCAGTACTTC. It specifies CASSYSTSGRSEQYF.

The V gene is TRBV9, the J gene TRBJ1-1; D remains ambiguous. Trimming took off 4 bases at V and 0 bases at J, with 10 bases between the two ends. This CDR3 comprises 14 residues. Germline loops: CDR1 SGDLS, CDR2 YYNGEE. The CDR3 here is CASSTTVMNTEAFF. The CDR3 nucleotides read TGTGCCAGCAGCACAACAGTCATGAACACTGAAGCTTTCTTT.

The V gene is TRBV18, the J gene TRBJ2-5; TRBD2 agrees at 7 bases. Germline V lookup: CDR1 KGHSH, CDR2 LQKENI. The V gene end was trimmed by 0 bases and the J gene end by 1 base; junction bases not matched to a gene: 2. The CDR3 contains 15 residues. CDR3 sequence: CASSPPAGLQETQYF. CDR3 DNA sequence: TGTGCCAGCTCACCACCAGCGGGACTCCAAGAGACCCAGTACTTC.

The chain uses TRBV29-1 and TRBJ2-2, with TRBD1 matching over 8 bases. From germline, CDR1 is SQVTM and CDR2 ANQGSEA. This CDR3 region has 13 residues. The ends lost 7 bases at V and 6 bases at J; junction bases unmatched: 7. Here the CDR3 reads CSARDRSPGELFF. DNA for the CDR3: TGCAGCGCCCGGGACAGGTCTCCCGGGGAGCTGTTTTTT.

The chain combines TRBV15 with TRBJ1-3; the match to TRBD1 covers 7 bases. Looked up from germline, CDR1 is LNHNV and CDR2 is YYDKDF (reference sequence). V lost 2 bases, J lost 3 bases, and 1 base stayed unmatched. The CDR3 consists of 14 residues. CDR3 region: CATSRPGGGNTIYF. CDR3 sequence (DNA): TGTGCCACCAGCAGACCAGGGGGTGGAAACACCATATATTTT.

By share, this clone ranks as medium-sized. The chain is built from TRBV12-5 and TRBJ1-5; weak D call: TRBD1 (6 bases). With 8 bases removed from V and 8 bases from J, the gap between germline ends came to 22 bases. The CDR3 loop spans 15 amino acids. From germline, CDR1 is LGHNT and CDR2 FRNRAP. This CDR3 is CASKSLRGSGEPQHF. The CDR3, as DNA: TGTGCTAGTAAATCCTTGAGGGGGTCTGGGGAGCCCCAGCATTTT.

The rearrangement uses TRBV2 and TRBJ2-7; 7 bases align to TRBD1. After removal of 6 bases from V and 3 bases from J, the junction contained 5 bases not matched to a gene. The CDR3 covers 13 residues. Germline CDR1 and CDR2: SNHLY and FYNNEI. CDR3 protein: CASSGQANYEQYF. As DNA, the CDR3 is TGTGCCAGCAGCGGACAGGCGAACTACGAGCAGTACTTC.